This T cell receptor beta chain emerged from a study of T cell responses to AZD1222 COVID-19 vaccine. This clone was detected once. CDR3 length equals 15 residues. The junction had 5 bases not matched to a gene; V was cut back by 4 bases and J by 0 bases. Germline CDR1 and CDR2: SGHNT and YYREEE (reference sequence). Only in-frame clones appear in the TCRdb table, and some are missing; sequencing was by immunoSEQ multiplex PCR. Altogether about 86,000 clones are present, roughly 89% being singletons, with the ten largest covering under 5.5%. This rearrangement joins TRBV5-4 to TRBJ1-1, with 8 positions matching TRBD1. This clonotype was obtained from an adult who received the AZD1222 COVID-19 vaccine. The sample was peripheral blood, taken 28 days after the second AZD1222 dose. CDR3 DNA: TGTGCCAGCAGCCCCACGGGACAGGTGAACACTGAAGCTTTCTTT. It codes for CASSPTGQVNTEAFF.